This T cell receptor (beta chain) derives from a study of early T cells in non-severe SARS-CoV-2 infection. Whole-study context: From unsorted whole blood, bulk RNA was sequenced, and the chains remained unpaired. Study findings and constraints: CD4 and private specificities were missed by VDJdb matching, which favored anti-spike CD8 responses.

This CDR3 contains 13 residues. The V end was cut by 5 bases, the J end by 1 base, with 9 bases between. Germline-derived CDR1 and CDR2 are WNHNN and SYGVQD (reference sequence). Of note for this clonotype: Its antigen remains unknown.

cDNA molecules, individually, were tagged with unique molecular identifiers. TCRdb redid the calling of the 5' RACE reads with MiXCR, one entry per CDR3 protein. Of tens of thousands of distinct CDR3 sequences listed, just under 15% were seen once; the top ten hold 5.5% to 7%. The gene calls are TRBV10-1 and TRBJ2-7; no clear D gene. This receptor was taken from an adult who was a healthcare worker with PCR-confirmed SARS-CoV-2 infection or an uninfected control (not recorded which). Specimen: whole blood. The CDR3 is CASSKAISYEQYF. The CDR3 nucleotides are TGCGCCAGCAGTAAGGCCATTTCCTACGAGCAGTACTTC.